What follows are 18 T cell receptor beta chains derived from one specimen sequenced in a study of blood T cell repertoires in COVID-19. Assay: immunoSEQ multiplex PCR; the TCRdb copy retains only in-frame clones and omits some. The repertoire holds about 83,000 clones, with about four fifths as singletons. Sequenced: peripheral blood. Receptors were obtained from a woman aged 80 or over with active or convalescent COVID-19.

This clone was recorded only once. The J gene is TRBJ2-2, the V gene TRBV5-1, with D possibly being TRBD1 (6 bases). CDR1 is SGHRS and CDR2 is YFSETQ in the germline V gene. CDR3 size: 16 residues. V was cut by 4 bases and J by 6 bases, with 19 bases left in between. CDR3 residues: CASSILTGNGAGELFF. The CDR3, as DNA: TGCGCCAGCAGCATCCTCACAGGGAACGGCGCCGGGGAGCTGTTTTTT.

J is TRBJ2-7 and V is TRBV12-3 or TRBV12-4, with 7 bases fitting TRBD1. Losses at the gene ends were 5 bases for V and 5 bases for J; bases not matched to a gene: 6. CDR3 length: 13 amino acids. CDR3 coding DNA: TGTGCCAGCAGTCTCCGACAGGGTCACGAGCAGTACTTC. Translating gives CASSLRQGHEQYF.

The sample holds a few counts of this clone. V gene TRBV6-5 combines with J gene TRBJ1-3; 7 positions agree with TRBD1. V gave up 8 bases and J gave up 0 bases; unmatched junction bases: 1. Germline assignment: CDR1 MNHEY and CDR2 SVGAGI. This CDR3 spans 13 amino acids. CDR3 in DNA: TGTGCCAGCGGGGACAGCTCTGGAAACACCATATATTTT. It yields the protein CASGDSSGNTIYF.

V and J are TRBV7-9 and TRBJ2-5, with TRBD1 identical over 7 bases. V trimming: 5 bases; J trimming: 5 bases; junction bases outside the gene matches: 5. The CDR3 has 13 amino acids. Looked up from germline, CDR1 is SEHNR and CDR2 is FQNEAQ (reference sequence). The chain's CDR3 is CASSETGSETQYF. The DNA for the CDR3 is TGTGCCAGCAGCGAGACAGGGTCGGAGACCCAGTACTTC. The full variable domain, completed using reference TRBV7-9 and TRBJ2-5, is DTGVSQNPRHKITKRGQNVTFRCDPISEHNRLYWYRQTLGQGPEFLTYFQNEAQLEKSRLLSDRFSAERPKGSFSTLEIQRTEQGDSAMYLCASSETGSETQYFGPGTRLLVL.

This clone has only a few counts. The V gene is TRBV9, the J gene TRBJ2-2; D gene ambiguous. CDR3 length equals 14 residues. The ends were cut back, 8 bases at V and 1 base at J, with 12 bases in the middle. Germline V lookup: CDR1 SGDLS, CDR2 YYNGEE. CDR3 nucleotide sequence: TGTGCCAGTACAGAAGGATTGAACACCGGGGAGCTGTTTTTT. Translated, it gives CASTEGLNTGELFF.

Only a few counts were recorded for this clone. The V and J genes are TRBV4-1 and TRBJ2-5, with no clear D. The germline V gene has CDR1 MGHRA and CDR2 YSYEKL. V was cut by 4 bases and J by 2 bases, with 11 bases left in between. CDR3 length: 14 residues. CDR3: CASSRGDGQETQYF. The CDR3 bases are TGCGCCAGCAGCCGAGGCGACGGGCAAGAGACCCAGTACTTC.

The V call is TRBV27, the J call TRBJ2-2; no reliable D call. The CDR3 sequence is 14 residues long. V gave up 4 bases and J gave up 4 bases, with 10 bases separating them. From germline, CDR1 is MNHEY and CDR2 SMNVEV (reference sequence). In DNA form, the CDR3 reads TGTGCCAGCAGTTCTGTCGGTCGCACCGGGGAGCTGTTTTTT. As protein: CASSSVGRTGELFF.

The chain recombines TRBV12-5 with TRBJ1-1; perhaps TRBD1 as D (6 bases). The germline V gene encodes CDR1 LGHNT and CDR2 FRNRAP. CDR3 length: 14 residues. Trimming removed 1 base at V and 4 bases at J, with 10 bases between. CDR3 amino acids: CASGLGTEFTEAFF. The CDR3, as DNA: TGTGCTAGTGGTTTGGGGACAGAGTTCACTGAAGCTTTCTTT.

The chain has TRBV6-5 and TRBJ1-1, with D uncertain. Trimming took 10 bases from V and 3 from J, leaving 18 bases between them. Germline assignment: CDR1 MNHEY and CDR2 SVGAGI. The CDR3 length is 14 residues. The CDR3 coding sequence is TGTGCCACCCAAATCAGCCCCCAGGACACTGAAGCTTTCTTT. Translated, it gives CATQISPQDTEAFF.

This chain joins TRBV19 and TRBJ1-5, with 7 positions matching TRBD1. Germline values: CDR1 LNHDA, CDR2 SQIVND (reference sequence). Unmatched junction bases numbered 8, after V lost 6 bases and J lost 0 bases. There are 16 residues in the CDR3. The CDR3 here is CASRTATGTSNQPQHF. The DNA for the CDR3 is TGTGCCAGTAGGACCGCGACAGGGACTAGCAATCAGCCCCAGCATTTT.

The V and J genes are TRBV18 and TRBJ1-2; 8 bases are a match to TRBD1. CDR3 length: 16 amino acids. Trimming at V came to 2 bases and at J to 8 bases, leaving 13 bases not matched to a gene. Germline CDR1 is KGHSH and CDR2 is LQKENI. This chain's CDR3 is CASSPRLDRATGGYTF. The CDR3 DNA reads TGTGCCAGCTCACCAAGGCTGGACAGGGCGACGGGGGGCTACACCTTC.

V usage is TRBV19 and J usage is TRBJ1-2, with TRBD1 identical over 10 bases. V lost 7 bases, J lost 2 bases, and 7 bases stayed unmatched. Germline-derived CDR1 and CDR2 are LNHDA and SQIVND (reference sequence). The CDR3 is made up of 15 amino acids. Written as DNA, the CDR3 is TGTGCCAGTACCCTCGGGACAGGGGCCAACTATGGCTACACCTTC. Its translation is CASTLGTGANYGYTF.

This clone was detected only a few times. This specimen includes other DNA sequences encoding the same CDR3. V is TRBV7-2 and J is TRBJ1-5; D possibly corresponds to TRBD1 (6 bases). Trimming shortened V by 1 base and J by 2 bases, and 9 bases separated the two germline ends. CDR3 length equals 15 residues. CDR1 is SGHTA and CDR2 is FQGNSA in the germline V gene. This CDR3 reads CASSLGRGGNQPQHF. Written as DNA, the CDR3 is TGTGCCAGCAGCTTAGGCAGGGGAGGCAATCAGCCCCAGCATTTT.

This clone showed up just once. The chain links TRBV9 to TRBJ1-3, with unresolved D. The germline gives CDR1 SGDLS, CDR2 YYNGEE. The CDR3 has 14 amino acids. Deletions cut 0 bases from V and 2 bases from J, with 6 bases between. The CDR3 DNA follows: TGTGCCAGCAGCGTAGACAGAGCTGGAAACACCATATATTTT. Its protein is CASSVDRAGNTIYF.

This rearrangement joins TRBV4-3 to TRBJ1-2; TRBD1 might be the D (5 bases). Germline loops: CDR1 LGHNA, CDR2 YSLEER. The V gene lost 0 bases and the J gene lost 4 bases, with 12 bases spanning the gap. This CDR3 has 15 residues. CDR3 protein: CASSQDPQTVYGYTF. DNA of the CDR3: TGCGCCAGCAGCCAAGATCCCCAGACAGTCTATGGCTACACCTTC.

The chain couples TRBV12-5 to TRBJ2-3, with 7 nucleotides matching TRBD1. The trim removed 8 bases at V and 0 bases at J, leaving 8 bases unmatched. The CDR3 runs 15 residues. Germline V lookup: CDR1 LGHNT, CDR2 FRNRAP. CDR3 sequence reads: CASTLGTASTDTQYF. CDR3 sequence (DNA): TGTGCTAGTACCCTCGGGACAGCAAGCACAGATACGCAGTATTTT.

CDR3 in DNA: TGCGCCAGCAGCTTGACTGTTGACAGGGTCGGTGAAAAACTGTTTTTT. Amino acids: CASSLTVDRVGEKLFF. The chain employs TRBV5-1 and TRBJ1-4; 7 nucleotides match TRBD1. V shed 1 base and J 7 bases; nucleotides not matched to a gene: 10. CDR1 is SGHRS, CDR2 YFSETQ, per germline. This CDR3 has 16 amino acids.

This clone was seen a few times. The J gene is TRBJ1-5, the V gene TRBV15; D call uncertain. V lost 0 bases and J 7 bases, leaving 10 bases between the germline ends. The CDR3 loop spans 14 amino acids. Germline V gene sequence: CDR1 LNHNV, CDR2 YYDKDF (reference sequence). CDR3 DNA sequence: TGTGCCACCAGCAGAGATCAGAGGGCCCAGCCCCAGCATTTT. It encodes CATSRDQRAQPQHF.